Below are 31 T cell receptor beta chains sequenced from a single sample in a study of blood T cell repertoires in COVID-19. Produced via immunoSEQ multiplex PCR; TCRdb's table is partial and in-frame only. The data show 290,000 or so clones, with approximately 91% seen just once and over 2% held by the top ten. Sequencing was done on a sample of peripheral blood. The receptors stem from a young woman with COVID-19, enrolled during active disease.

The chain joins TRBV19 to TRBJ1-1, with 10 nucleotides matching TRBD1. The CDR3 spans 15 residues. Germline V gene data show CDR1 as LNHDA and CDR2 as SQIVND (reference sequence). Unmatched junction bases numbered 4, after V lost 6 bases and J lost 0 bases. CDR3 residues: CASSPGQGLNTEAFF. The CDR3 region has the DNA TGTGCCAGTAGCCCGGGACAGGGGTTGAACACTGAAGCTTTCTTT.

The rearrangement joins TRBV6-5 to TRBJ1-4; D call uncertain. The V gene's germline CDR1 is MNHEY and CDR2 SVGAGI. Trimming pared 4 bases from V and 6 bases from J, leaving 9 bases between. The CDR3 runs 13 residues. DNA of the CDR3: TGTGCCAGCAGTTGGAGGGAGGATGAAAAACTGTTTTTT. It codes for CASSWREDEKLFF.

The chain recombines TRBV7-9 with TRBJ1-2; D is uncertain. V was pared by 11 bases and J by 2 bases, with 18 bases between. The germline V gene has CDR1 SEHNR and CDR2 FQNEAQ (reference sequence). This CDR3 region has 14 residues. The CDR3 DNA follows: TGTGCCTCGGGAGGCAGGACCCCAAACTATGGCTACACCTTC. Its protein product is CASGGRTPNYGYTF.

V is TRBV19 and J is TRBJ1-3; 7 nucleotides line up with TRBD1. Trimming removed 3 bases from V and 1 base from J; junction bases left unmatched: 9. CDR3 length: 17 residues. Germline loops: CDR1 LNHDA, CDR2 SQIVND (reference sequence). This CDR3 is CASSIGKGAKSGNTIYF. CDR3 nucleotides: TGTGCCAGTAGTATCGGTAAGGGGGCGAAGTCTGGAAACACCATATATTTT.

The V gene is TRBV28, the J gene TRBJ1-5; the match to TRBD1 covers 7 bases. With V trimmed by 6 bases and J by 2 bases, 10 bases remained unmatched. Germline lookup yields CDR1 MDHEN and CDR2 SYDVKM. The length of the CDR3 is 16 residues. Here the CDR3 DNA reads TGTGCCAGCAGCCCAGGGACAGCCCTGGGCAATCAGCCCCAGCATTTT. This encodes CASSPGTALGNQPQHF.

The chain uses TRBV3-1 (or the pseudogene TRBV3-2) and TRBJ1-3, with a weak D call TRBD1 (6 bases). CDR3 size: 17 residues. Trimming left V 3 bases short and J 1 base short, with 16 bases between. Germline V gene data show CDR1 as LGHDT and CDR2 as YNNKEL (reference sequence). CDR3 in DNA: TGTGCCAGCAGCCAGGCCCTCGGACAGATTTCTGGAAACACCATATATTTT. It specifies CASSQALGQISGNTIYF.

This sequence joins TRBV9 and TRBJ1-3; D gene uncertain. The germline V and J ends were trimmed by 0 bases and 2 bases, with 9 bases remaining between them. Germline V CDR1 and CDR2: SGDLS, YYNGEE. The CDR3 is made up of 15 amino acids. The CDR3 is CASSVVEGPGNTIYF. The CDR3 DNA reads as TGTGCCAGCAGCGTAGTCGAGGGTCCTGGAAACACCATATATTTT.

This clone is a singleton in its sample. The CDR3 DNA reads as TGTGCCAGCAGCCGGGGACTAGCGGGCAACCAAGAGACCCAGTACTTC. Protein sequence: CASSRGLAGNQETQYF. The chain links TRBV3-1 (or the pseudogene TRBV3-2) to TRBJ2-5; 12 bases match TRBD2. The CDR3 runs 16 residues. The V and J ends lost 4 bases and 0 bases, in that order; junction bases with no gene match: 3. In germline, CDR1 is LGHDT, CDR2 YNNKEL (reference sequence).

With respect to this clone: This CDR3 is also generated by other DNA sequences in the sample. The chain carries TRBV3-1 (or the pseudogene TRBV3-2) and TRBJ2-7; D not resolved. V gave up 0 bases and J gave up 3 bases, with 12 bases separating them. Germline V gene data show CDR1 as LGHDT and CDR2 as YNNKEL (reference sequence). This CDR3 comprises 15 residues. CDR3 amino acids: CASSQDRGSFYEQYF. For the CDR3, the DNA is TGTGCCAGCAGCCAAGATCGTGGTAGTTTCTACGAGCAGTACTTC.

The CDR3 coding sequence is TGTGCCAGCAGCTTGGGACAGGGTTACTACACCTTC. As protein: CASSLGQGYYTF. The chain recombines TRBV5-6 with TRBJ1-2, with 7 bases matching TRBD1. J lost 10 bases, V lost 0 bases, and 3 bases had no gene match. The CDR3 contains 12 residues. Germline V gene sequence: CDR1 SGHDT, CDR2 YYEEEE.

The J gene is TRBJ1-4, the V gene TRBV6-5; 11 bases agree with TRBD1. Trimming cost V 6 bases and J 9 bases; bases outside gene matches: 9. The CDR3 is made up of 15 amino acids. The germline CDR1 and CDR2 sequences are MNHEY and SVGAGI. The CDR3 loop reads CASSPDRGPMKKLFF. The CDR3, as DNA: TGTGCCAGCAGCCCGGACAGGGGGCCTATGAAAAAACTGTTTTTT.

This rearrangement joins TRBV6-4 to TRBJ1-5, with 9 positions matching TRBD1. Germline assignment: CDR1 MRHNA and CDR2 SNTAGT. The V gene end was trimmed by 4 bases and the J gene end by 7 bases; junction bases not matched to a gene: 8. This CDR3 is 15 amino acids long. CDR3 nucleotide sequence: TGTGCCAGCAGTGCCTTGGGACAGGGAAAACAGCCCCAGCATTTT. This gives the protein CASSALGQGKQPQHF.

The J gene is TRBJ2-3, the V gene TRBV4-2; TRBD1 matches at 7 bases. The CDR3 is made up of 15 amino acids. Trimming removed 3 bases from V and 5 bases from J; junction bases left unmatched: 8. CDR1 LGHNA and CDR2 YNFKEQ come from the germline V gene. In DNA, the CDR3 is TGTGCCAGCAGCCACCCCGACAGGGATAAAGATACGCAGTATTTT. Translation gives CASSHPDRDKDTQYF.

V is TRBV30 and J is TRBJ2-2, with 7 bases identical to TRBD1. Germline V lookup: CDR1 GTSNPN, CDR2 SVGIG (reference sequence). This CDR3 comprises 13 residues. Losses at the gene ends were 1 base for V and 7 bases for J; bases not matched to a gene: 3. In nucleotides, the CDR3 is TGTGCCTGGAGTGACAGGGGACACGGGGAGCTGTTTTTT. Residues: CAWSDRGHGELFF.

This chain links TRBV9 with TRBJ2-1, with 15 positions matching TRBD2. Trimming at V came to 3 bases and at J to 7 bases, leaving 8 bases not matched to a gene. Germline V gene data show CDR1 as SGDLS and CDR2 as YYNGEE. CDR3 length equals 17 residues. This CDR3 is CASSGAGLAGGKNEQFF. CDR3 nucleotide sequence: TGTGCCAGCAGCGGGGCAGGACTAGCGGGAGGGAAGAATGAGCAGTTCTTC.

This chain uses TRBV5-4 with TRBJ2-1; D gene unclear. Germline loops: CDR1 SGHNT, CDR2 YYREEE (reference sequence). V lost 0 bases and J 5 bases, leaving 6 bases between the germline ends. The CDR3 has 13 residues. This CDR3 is CASSLAGNNEQFF. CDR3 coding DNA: TGTGCCAGCAGCTTGGCCGGTAACAATGAGCAGTTCTTC.

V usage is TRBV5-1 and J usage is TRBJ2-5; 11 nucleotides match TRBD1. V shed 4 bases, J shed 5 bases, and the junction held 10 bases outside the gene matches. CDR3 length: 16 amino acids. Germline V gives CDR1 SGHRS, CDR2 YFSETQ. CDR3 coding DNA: TGCGCCAGCAGCACGTCGGACAGGGGGCGGTGGGAGACCCAGTACTTC. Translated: CASSTSDRGRWETQYF.

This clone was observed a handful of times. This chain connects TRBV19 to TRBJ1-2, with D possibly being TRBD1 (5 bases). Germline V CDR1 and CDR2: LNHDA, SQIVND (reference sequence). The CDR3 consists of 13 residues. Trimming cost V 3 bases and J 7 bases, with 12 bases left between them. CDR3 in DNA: TGTGCCAGTAGTATCGGGCAGGGAAGTGGCTACACCTTC. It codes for CASSIGQGSGYTF.

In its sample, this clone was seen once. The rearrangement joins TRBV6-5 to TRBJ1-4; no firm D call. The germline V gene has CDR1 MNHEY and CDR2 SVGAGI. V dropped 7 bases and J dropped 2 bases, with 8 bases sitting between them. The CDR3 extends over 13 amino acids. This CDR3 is CASKRATNEKLFF. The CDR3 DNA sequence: TGTGCCAGCAAGAGGGCTACTAATGAAAAACTGTTTTTT.

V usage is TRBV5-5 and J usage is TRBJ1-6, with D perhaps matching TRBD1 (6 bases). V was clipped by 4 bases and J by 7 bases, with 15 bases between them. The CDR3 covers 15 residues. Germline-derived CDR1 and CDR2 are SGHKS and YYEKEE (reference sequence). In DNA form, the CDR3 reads TGTGCCAGCAGCGCCTCACAGGGCCTCAATTCACCCCTCCACTTT. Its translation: CASSASQGLNSPLHF.

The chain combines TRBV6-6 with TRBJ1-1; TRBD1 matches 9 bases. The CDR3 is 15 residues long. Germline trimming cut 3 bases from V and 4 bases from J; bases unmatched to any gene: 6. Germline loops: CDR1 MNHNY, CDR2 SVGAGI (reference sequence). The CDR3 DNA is TGTGCCAGCAGTTATGGGACAGGGAGGGGCACTGAAGCTTTCTTT. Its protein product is CASSYGTGRGTEAFF.

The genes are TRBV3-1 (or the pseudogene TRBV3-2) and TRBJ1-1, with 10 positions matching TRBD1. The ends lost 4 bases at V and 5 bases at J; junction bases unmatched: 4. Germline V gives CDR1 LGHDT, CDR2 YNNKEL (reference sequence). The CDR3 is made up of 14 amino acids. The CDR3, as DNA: TGTGCCAGCAGCCGACAGGGGGCTAGGACTGAAGCTTTCTTT. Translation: CASSRQGARTEAFF.

CDR3 DNA: TGTGCCAGCAGCCCTGAGGGCAGGGGGAACACTGAAGCTTTCTTT. Protein: CASSPEGRGNTEAFF. The rearrangement links TRBV11-2 to TRBJ1-1, with TRBD1 as a possible D gene (6 bases). With 5 bases removed from V and 1 base from J, the gap between germline ends came to 14 bases. Germline V CDR1 and CDR2: SGHAT, FQNNGV. The CDR3 runs to 15 residues. The full variable domain, completed using reference TRBV11-2 and TRBJ1-1, is EAGVAQSPRYKIIEKRQSVAFWCNPISGHATLYWYQQILGQGPKLLIQFQNNGVVDDSQLPKDRFSAERLKGVDSTLKIQPAKLEDSAVYLCASSPEGRGNTEAFFGQGTRLTVV.

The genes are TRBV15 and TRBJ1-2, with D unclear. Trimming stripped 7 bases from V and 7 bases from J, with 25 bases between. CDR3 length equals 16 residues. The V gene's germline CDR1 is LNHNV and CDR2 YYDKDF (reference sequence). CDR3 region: CATTTPQRNMTGGYTF. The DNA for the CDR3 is TGTGCCACCACGACCCCCCAAAGGAACATGACGGGTGGCTACACCTTC.

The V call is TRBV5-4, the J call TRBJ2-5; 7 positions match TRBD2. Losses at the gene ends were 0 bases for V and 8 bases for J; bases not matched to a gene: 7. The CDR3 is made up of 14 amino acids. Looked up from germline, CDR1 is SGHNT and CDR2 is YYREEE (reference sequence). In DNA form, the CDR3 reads TGTGCCAGCAGCTTGGGCCAGGGAGGGATCACCCAGTACTTC. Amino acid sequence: CASSLGQGGITQYF.

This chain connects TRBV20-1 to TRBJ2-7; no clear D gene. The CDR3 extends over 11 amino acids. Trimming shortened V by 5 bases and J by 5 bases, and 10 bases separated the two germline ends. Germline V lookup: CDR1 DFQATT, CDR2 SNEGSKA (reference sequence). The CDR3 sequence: CSALSTHEQYF. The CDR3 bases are TGCAGTGCTTTATCTACTCACGAGCAGTACTTC.

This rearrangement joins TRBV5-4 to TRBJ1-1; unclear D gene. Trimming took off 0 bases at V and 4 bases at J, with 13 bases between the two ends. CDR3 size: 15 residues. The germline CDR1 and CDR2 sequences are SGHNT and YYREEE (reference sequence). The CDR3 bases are TGTGCCAGCAGCTTGGGTGGAGGGAGAGCCACTGAAGCTTTCTTT. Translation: CASSLGGGRATEAFF. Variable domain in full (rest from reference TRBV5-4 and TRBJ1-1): ETGVTQSPTHLIKTRGQQVTLRCSSQSGHNTVSWYQQALGQGPQFIFQYYREEENGRGNFPPRFSGLQFPNYSSELNVNALELDDSALYLCASSLGGGRATEAFFGQGTRLTVV.

In nucleotides, the CDR3 is TGTGCCAGTAGGTTTCAGGGATCGTACGAGCAGTACTTC. This codes for CASRFQGSYEQYF. The chain couples TRBV19 to TRBJ2-7, with a possible D match to TRBD1 (5 bases). CDR3 length equals 13 residues. The germline CDR1 and CDR2 sequences are LNHDA and SQIVND (reference sequence). Trimming left V 6 bases short and J 4 bases short, with 13 bases between.

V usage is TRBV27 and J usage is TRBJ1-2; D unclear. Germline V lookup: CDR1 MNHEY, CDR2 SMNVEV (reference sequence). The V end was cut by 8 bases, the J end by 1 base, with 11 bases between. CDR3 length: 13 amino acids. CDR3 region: CASAYQDNYGYTF. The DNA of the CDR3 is TGTGCCAGCGCCTATCAGGATAACTATGGCTACACCTTC.

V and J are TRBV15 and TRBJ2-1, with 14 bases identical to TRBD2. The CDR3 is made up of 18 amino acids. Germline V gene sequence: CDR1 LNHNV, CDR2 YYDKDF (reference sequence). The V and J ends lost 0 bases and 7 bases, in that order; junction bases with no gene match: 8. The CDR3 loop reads CATSRDKGTSGRGNEQFF. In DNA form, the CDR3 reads TGTGCCACCAGCAGAGATAAAGGGACTAGCGGGAGAGGGAATGAGCAGTTCTTC.

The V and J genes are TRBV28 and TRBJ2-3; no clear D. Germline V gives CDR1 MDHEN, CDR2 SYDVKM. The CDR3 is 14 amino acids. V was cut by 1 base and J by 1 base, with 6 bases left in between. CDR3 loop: CASSLYGGTDTQYF. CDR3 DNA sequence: TGTGCCAGCAGTTTATACGGTGGCACAGATACGCAGTATTTT.